This T cell receptor beta chain is drawn from a study of T cells expressing NK-cell markers. General observations from the study: Among a handful of donors, these clonotypes also ranked first in the CD3+CD56-NKG2C+ fraction. Each of roughly six donors carried dominant NKG2C+ clonotypes accounting for about 1.0-8% of CD8+ T cells.

TCRdb processed the 5' RACE reads again and assigns one entry to each CDR3 protein, with no DNA. This sample's clone table lists 350,000 to 450,000 distinct CDR3 sequences. Germline-derived CDR1 and CDR2 are SGHNT and YYREEE (reference sequence). This CDR3 is built from 15 residues. To note about this clonotype: Its antigen remains unknown.

This TCR came from a man aged 18 to 69 in good health. V and J are TRBV5-4 and TRBJ2-3. Sample: blood T cells: a sorted CD56 or NKG2C T cell subset, CD4+ or CD8+ T cells, or bulk PBMC T cells (not recorded which). The CDR3 loop is CASSPDLPSTDTQYF.